Sequencing of this TCR beta chain was carried out in a study of control samples from healthy donors and cancer patients. The V gene lost 3 bases and the J gene lost 0 bases, with 12 bases spanning the gap. The CDR3 runs 17 residues. CDR1 and CDR2 (germline): SGHTA, FQGNSA. Libraries were prepared by immunoSEQ multiplex PCR; TCRdb keeps only in-frame clonotypes and omits some of them. The repertoire consists of around 130,000 clones, with 80% to 90% occurring once and the leading ten covering roughly 40%. What was sequenced was blood. This TCR derives from a man aged 50-60 years in good health. The V gene is TRBV7-2, the J gene TRBJ2-6, with a possible D match to TRBD2 (6 bases). The CDR3 sequence: CASSFKRASSGANVLTF. As DNA, the CDR3 is TGTGCCAGCAGCTTCAAGCGGGCCTCCTCTGGGGCCAACGTCCTGACTTTC.